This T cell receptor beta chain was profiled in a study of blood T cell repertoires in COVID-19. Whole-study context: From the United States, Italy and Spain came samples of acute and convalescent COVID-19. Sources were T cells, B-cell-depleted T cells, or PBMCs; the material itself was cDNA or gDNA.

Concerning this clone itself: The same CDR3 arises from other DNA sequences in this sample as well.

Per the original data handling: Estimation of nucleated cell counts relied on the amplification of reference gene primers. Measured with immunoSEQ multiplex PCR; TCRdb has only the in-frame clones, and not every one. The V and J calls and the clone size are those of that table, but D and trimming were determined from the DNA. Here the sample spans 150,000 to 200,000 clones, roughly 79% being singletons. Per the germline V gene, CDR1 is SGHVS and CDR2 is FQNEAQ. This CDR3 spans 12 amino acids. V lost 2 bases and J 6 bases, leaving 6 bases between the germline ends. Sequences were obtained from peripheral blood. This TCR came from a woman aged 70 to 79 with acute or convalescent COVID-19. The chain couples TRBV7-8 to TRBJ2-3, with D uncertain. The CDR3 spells CASSLSRDTQYF. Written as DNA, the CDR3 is TGTGCCAGCAGCTTAAGTCGGGATACGCAGTATTTT.